This is a list of T cell receptor beta chains from one sample in a study of monozygotic twins with inflammatory bowel disease. Reprocessing the 5' RACE reads, TCRdb reports a single entry for every CDR3 protein and omits DNA. Its table lists nearly 450,000 distinct CDR3 sequences. Source material: blood. The origin of the receptors is a human donor with ulcerative colitis or Crohn's disease, or a healthy co-twin of an affected twin (not recorded which). Each CDR3 is given with its conserved first and last residue.

TRBJ2-7	TRBV6-1	CASSDPPGYYEQYF
TRBJ1-2	TRBV15	CATSRRSGDGYTF
TRBJ2-3	TRBV6-1	CAISPGIATSTDTQYF
TRBJ1-6	TRBV20-1	CSARSNNSPLHF
TRBJ2-5	TRBV4-1	CASSQGWGGGGGETQYF
TRBJ2-5	TRBV5-8	CASSLLVRETQYF
TRBJ2-3	TRBV5-1	CASSRTTSGDTDTQYF
TRBJ2-7	TRBV19	CATGQGGDEQYF
TRBJ1-3	TRBV28	CASSLGAASSGNTIYF
TRBJ2-3	TRBV30	CAWRLLGDTQYF
TRBJ1-2	TRBV5-1	CASSLSPGNGYTF
TRBJ2-5	TRBV6-1	CASSPRTSGGLVETQYF
TRBJ2-7	TRBV20-1	CSARPWTAYSGSRSYEQYF
TRBJ2-5	TRBV7-3	CASSLDGRQEETQYF
TRBJ2-3	TRBV7-2	CASRFTSTDTQYF
TRBJ1-2	TRBV3-1	CASSHVEGRGYTF
TRBJ2-6	TRBV6-1	CASRQGFTGANVLTF
TRBJ1-1	TRBV10-3	CAIRIDTNTEAFF
TRBJ1-6	TRBV12-3/TRBV12-4	CASSTGTGDNSPLHF
TRBJ2-2	TRBV5-1	CASSFEGGATGELFF
TRBJ1-1	TRBV5-4	CASSFVQGTGNTEAFF
TRBJ1-4	TRBV12-3/TRBV12-4	CASMAGANEKLFF
TRBJ2-5	TRBV9	CASSVGVQSKETQYF
TRBJ1-1	TRBV5-1	CASSLVRGVRYTEAFF
TRBJ2-1	TRBV5-1	CASSIEGYNEQFF
TRBJ2-3	TRBV7-2	CASVEGQLYTDTQYF
TRBJ1-4	TRBV11-2	CASSSLDRGSGEKLFF
TRBJ2-7	TRBV7-2	CASSRAGTALGYEQYF
TRBJ2-7	TRBV12-3/TRBV12-4	CASSLSSPYEQYF
TRBJ2-5	TRBV5-5	CASSLGTSGNQETQYF
TRBJ2-1	TRBV20-1	CSAPGQPGTYNEQFF
TRBJ1-6	TRBV4-1	CASSQDWGLSPLHF